This T cell receptor (beta chain) appears in the sequencing data of a study of cytomegalovirus exposure and HLA in healthy donors. Study overall: Of all 400 or so donors who were genotyped, around 79% belonged to the Caucasian-associated ancestry cluster.

PCR amplification relied on 60 Vbeta primers (plus 13 Jbeta primers). Profiled with immunoSEQ multiplex PCR; TCRdb holds only in-frame clones, not every one. The table records some 130,000 clones, 79% of them present only once. The study, taken as a whole, reports: Cytomegalovirus association was assigned to about 150 TCR beta chains. In vitro, three CMV-associated chains proved specific for CMV antigens.

As for this clone: The antigen remains undetermined.

Germline loops: CDR1 MNHNS, CDR2 SASEGT. CDR3 length equals 15 residues. V dropped 2 bases and J dropped 9 bases, with 17 bases sitting between them. The clonotype comes from a man between 40 and 49 years old in good health and CMV-seropositive. This chain joins TRBV6-1 and TRBJ1-5; a possible D gene is TRBD1 (5 bases). What was sequenced was PBMCs. The CDR3 here is CASSEYVGAGRPQHF. In nucleotides, the CDR3 is TGTGCCAGCAGTGAATACGTCGGGGCCGGGAGGCCCCAGCATTTT.